The 3 T cell receptor beta chains below were found in one sample sequenced in a study of blood T cell repertoires in COVID-19. Only in-frame clones appear in the TCRdb table, and some are missing; sequencing was by immunoSEQ multiplex PCR. The sample holds about 100,000 clones, 80% to 95% seen once. Material for sequencing was peripheral blood. The origin of the receptors is a woman in her thirties with acute or convalescent COVID-19.

This rearrangement joins TRBV5-4 to TRBJ1-4; 9 bases match TRBD1. This CDR3 comprises 18 residues. V trimming: 1 base; J trimming: 8 bases; junction bases outside the gene matches: 15. Germline V gene lookup returns CDR1 SGHNT and CDR2 YYREEE (reference sequence). DNA for the CDR3: TGTGCCAGCAGCTTGAAGAGGACAGGGGATGGGGTGGGAGAAAAACTGTTTTTT. Protein product: CASSLKRTGDGVGEKLFF.

This chain links TRBV5-4 with TRBJ1-1; 10 bases fit TRBD1. Germline V gives CDR1 SGHNT, CDR2 YYREEE (reference sequence). The length of the CDR3 is 14 residues. After removal of 4 bases from V and 3 bases from J, the junction contained 3 bases not matched to a gene. CDR3 region: CASSPTGGDTEAFF. The CDR3 DNA follows: TGTGCCAGCAGCCCGACAGGGGGCGACACTGAAGCTTTCTTT.

V gene TRBV5-6 combines with J gene TRBJ2-5, with D possibly TRBD2 on 6 matching bases. Trimming shortened V by 3 bases and J by 5 bases, and 14 bases separated the two germline ends. CDR3 length: 14 amino acids. The V gene's germline CDR1 is SGHDT and CDR2 YYEEEE. The CDR3 is CASSYGPSGETQYF. In DNA form, the CDR3 reads TGTGCCAGCAGCTACGGCCCCAGCGGGGAGACCCAGTACTTC.